This T cell receptor beta chain was documented in a study of blood T cells in healthy people across ages. It was with a sample-barcoded 5' primer and a J-beta primer mix that a second PCR of roughly 7 to 12 cycles was run. Every single cDNA molecule received a tag from a template-switch adaptor with 12 random nucleotides. A single record per CDR3 protein comes from TCRdb applying MiXCR to the 5' RACE reads. The sample yields fewer than 1,200,000 distinct CDR3 sequences, approximately 25% seen once. Trimming took off 1 base at V and 2 bases at J, with 12 bases between the two ends. Germline-derived CDR1 and CDR2 are DFQATT and SNEGSKA (reference sequence). CDR3 length: 16 residues. Concerning this clonotype: The target antigen is unknown.

Study results and limitations: Unknown donor CMV status possibly confounded expanded clonotype changes. Researchers report that TCR beta diversity correlated strongly with naive T cell percentage.

The sample also formed part of further work on T cells of mothers and their children.

The sample comprised blood. The V call is TRBV20-1, the J call TRBJ2-6, with D unresolved. The clonotype comes from a girl aged 2 to 10 in good health. This CDR3 is CSARASGSAGANVLTF. CDR3 coding DNA: TGCAGTGCTAGAGCTTCCGGGTCTGCTGGGGCCAACGTCCTGACTTTC.